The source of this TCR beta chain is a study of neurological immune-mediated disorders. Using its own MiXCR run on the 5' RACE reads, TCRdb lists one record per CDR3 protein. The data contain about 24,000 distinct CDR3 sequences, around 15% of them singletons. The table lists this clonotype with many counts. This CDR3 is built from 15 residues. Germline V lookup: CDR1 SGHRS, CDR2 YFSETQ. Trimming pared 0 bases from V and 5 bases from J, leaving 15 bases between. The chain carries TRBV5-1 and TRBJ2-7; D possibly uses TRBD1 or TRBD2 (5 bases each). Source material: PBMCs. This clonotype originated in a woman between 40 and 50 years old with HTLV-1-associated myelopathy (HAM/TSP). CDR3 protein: CASSLAGDGSDEQYF. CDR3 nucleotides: TGCGCCAGCAGCTTGGCCGGGGACGGGTCGGACGAGCAGTACTTC.